This paragraph reports one T cell receptor (beta chain). The data belong to a study of blood T cell repertoires in COVID-19. Study in general: The United States, Italy and Spain supplied acute and convalescent COVID-19 samples.

Authors' analysis steps: Estimation of nucleated cell counts was performed using reference gene primer amplification. The repertoire was sequenced with immunoSEQ multiplex PCR; TCRdb's copy has only in-frame clones and lacks some. That table is the source of V, J and clone size, and D and trimming were worked out from the DNA. The sample carries under 250,000 clones, about nine tenths recorded once. V was clipped by 0 bases and J by 6 bases, with 10 bases between them. Germline CDR1 SGHRS, CDR2 YFSETQ. The CDR3 runs 15 residues. Seattle researchers signed up patients amid active infection and tracked them longitudinally.

Sequencing was performed on peripheral blood. The clonotype was recovered from a woman aged 30 to 39 with COVID-19, enrolled during active disease. The chain couples TRBV5-1 to TRBJ1-6, with D perhaps matching TRBD1 (6 bases). The CDR3 is CASSLGRGGNSPLHF. CDR3 nucleotides: TGCGCCAGCAGCTTGGGCAGGGGTGGTAATTCACCCCTCCACTTT.